A single TCR beta chain is shown here with its context. The sequenced fragment ends 3 residues before the CDR3 boundary, so the rest is inferred from the germline J gene. Sequencing was performed with immunoSEQ multiplex PCR; in TCRdb, only in-frame clones are kept and a portion is missing. In all, the sample yields around 30,000 clones. The CDR3 runs 12 residues. The V gene lost 6 bases and the J gene lost 7 bases, with 12 bases spanning the gap. The germline V gene encodes CDR1 GTSNPN and CDR2 SVGIG (reference sequence). This record belongs to a study of T cells in women clearing cervical HPV infection.

Sequenced sample: blood buffy coat. The receptor's source is a woman between 18 and 75 years old with a cervical HPV16 infection that either progressed to CIN3+ or cleared (not recorded which). J is TRBJ2-2 and V is TRBV30, with a possible D match to TRBD2 (5 bases). The sequenced part of the CDR3 DNA is TGTGCCTGTCAAAGCGGTTTCGGGGAG. Amino acid sequence: CACQSGFGE. The full CDR3 protein is CACQSGFGELFF.